The present entry profiles one T cell receptor (beta chain) with its context. What it recognizes is unknown. The sample originates from a study of long-term antiretroviral therapy in people with HIV. An immunoSEQ assay, version v3.0, was performed at survey level. Samples were sequenced targeting about 35,000-50,000 T-cell genomes each. Some clones are missing from TCRdb's copy, which holds only in-frame ones; the method was immunoSEQ multiplex PCR. The sample consists of about 22,000 clones, about 88% of them appearing once. Notes on the study in general: Relative to transplant donor controls, diversity remained lower despite increasing after ART. Collection of the blood took place between about 2003 and 2017. The ART regimens in use then may have been less effective than current ones.

The germline V gene encodes CDR1 SGHKS and CDR2 YYEKEE (reference sequence). The length of the CDR3 is 15 residues. V dropped 1 base and J dropped 3; count of bases not matched to a gene: 4. The sequencing used unsorted PBMCs, collected 0.6 years after starting antiretroviral therapy. The clonotype was recovered from a man aged 55-75 years with HIV. This chain links TRBV5-5 with TRBJ1-2; the match to TRBD1 covers 9 bases. CDR3 DNA sequence: TGTGCCAGCAGCTTGTGGGGGACAGGGTACTATGGCTACACCTTC. Translation gives CASSLWGTGYYGYTF.